The clone carrying this T cell receptor beta chain was detected only once. Antigen specificity is unknown. This record comes from a study of T cell responses to AZD1222 COVID-19 vaccine. Whole-study findings and limits: When two AZD1222 doses had been given, Spike-specific TCR breadth and depth rose. Only a handful of AZD1222 recipients were seropositive at baseline. The sample set comprised mostly white British donors with more females, and clonal diversity was possibly underestimated.

Profiled with immunoSEQ multiplex PCR; TCRdb holds only in-frame clones, not every one. Among some 120,000 clones listed, 90% to 95% were seen once. The sample consisted of peripheral blood, taken on day 0 of AZD1222 vaccination. This receptor was identified in an adult in good health.

The CDR3 nucleotides are TGTGCCAGCCTGGCACTGGGAAACACTGAAGCTTTCTTT. It encodes CASLALGNTEAFF. This chain joins TRBV2 and TRBJ1-1; D gene uncertain. Germline loops: CDR1 SNHLY, CDR2 FYNNEI. The CDR3 consists of 13 residues. V lost 8 bases and J 2 bases, leaving 12 bases between the germline ends.